This is a list of T cell receptor beta chains from one sample in a study of long-term antiretroviral therapy in people with HIV. Only in-frame clones appear in the TCRdb table, and some are missing; sequencing was by immunoSEQ multiplex PCR. Here the sample spans more than 15,000 clones, 75% to 90% being singletons. Specimen: unsorted PBMCs, collected 0.3 years after starting antiretroviral therapy. Every receptor here comes from a man aged 18-30 years with HIV. Both conserved end residues are part of each CDR3. The D gene is left open where the match is weak. The size field is filled for only some rows; it gives once, few, many or a size class.

j_call	v_call	d_call	clone_size	cdr3_aa	cdr3_nt
TRBJ2-2	TRBV5-5	-	once	CASSLRYTGELFF	TGTGCCAGCAGCTTGAGATACACCGGGGAGCTGTTTTTT
TRBJ1-1	TRBV7-3	-	few	CASSSDNSNTEAFF	TGTGCCAGCAGCTCGGACAACTCGAACACTGAAGCTTTCTTT
TRBJ1-6	TRBV21-1	-	-	CASSKGGQFPSSYNSPLHF	TGTGCCAGCAGCAAAGGGGGGCAGTTCCCAAGCTCCTATAATTCACCCCTCCACTTT
TRBJ1-3	TRBV27	-	few	CASSRGSPKTGNTIYF	TGTGCCAGCAGCCGAGGCAGCCCAAAAACTGGAAACACCATATATTTT
TRBJ1-3	TRBV18	-	-	CASSPSGLGSGNTIYF	TGTGCCAGCTCACCAAGCGGACTGGGTTCTGGAAACACCATATATTTT
TRBJ1-1	TRBV7-2	TRBD1	-	CASSLGRTGNEAFF	TGTGCCAGCAGCTTAGGGCGGACAGGCAACGAAGCTTTCTTT
TRBJ1-6	TRBV15	-	-	CATSKGRGTYNSPLHF	TGTGCCACCAGCAAAGGCAGGGGAACCTATAATTCACCCCTCCACTTT
TRBJ2-3	TRBV10-3	-	-	CAISGTGGTGTDTQYF	TGTGCCATCAGTGGAACCGGGGGCACGGGAACAGATACGCAGTATTTT
TRBJ2-7	TRBV7-3	-	few	CASSRPEGKQYF	TGTGCCAGCAGCCGTCCTGAGGGAAAGCAGTACTTC
TRBJ1-1	TRBV29-1	-	-	CSVDLGGTEAFF	TGCAGCGTTGATTTGGGCGGCACTGAAGCTTTCTTT
TRBJ2-1	TRBV27	-	once	CASSSMGEDEQFF	TGTGCCAGCAGTTCCATGGGGGAAGATGAGCAGTTCTTC
TRBJ2-6	TRBV5-1	-	-	CASSIELTGANVLTF	TGCGCCAGCAGCATCGAACTTACTGGGGCCAACGTCCTGACTTTC
TRBJ2-1	TRBV7-9	-	once	CASSLPPRDVGEQFF	TGTGCCAGCAGCTTACCGCCCCGGGACGTTGGTGAGCAGTTCTTC
TRBJ2-1	TRBV29-1	TRBD2	-	CSVDGAGGYMGDEQFF	TGCAGCGTTGATGGAGCGGGGGGATATATGGGGGATGAGCAGTTCTTC
TRBJ1-1	TRBV11-3	TRBD1	once	CASSFTGEFNTGYTEAFF	TGTGCCAGCAGCTTTACAGGGGAGTTCAATACAGGGTACACTGAAGCTTTCTTT
TRBJ1-1	TRBV28	TRBD1	-	CASSLLGQTMNTEAFF	TGTGCCAGCAGTTTATTGGGACAGACCATGAACACTGAAGCTTTCTTT
TRBJ2-1	TRBV5-6	TRBD2	-	CASSLEVLAGGRVEQFF	TGTGCCAGCAGCTTGGAAGTGCTGGCGGGGGGGCGGGTTGAGCAGTTCTTC
TRBJ1-2	TRBV2	TRBD1	-	CASSEPAFDRVGTF	TGTGCCAGCAGTGAACCCGCCTTCGACAGGGTGGGGACCTTC
TRBJ2-6	TRBV7-9	-	-	CASSKTGSGANVLTF	TGTGCCAGCAGCAAGACGGGAAGTGGGGCCAACGTCCTGACTTTC
TRBJ2-5	TRBV30	-	once	CAWSGGETQYF	TGTGCCTGGAGTGGGGGGGAGACCCAGTACTTC
TRBJ2-5	TRBV7-3	TRBD2	-	CASSVSGAPPSPQYF	TGTGCCAGCAGCGTTAGCGGGGCCCCTCCCTCTCCCCAGTACTTC
TRBJ2-2	TRBV28	-	-	CASQGRNTGELFF	TGTGCCAGCCAGGGGCGGAACACCGGGGAGCTGTTTTTT
TRBJ1-5	TRBV5-4	-	-	CASSLEDSAQHF	TGTGCCAGCAGCTTAGAGGATAGTGCCCAGCATTTT
TRBJ1-6	TRBV28	-	-	CASSLNRNNSPLHF	TGTGCCAGCAGTTTAAACAGGAATAATTCACCCCTCCACTTT
TRBJ1-2	TRBV29-1	-	-	CSVYRAGGYTF	TGCAGCGTATACAGGGCCGGTGGCTACACCTTC
TRBJ1-4	TRBV9	-	-	CASSVITGEKLFF	TGTGCCAGCAGCGTCATTACAGGGGAAAAACTGTTTTTT
TRBJ2-5	TRBV27	-	once	CASSLGAGAIQETQYF	TGTGCCAGCAGTTTAGGGGCAGGGGCGATCCAAGAGACCCAGTACTTC